These 6 T cell receptor beta chains came from one sample sequenced in a study of Ad26.COV2.S vaccination and SARS-CoV-2 variants (dated by TCRdb to about 2021). Library method: the immunoSEQ multiplex PCR assay. The table was pulled from immuneACCESS by TCRdb, which kept in-frame rearrangements only. Such tables lose some clones; where checked, under half of the loss comes from unresolved V genes, and the rest has no known cause. This sample gives some 290,000 clones in total; 86% of them show up just once. 1.9% of the sample is in the top ten clones. The sample's treatment or condition label is to be understood as: roughly 20 received Ad26.COV2.S at low or high dose, single or two shots; roughly five received placebo; per-sample allocation not given. For vaccine and placebo recipients, the sequenced repertoires came from samples collected on day 63 after the first injection. Sequences were derived from peripheral blood, sampled in a trial of Ad26.COV2.S vaccine versus placebo. These receptors were collected from a person between 18 and 60 years old who received the Ad26.COV2.S COVID-19 vaccine or a placebo.

This clone was observed a single time. This chain uses TRBV11-2 with TRBJ1-2; no clear D. V was clipped by 1 base and J by 8 bases, with 14 bases between them. This CDR3 is built from 14 residues. Germline CDR1 and CDR2: SGHAT and FQNNGV. CDR3 sequence (DNA): TGTGCCAGCAGCTTAGGAGCCCTTCAAGAGGGCTACACCTTC. Its protein is CASSLGALQEGYTF.

The gene calls are TRBV10-3 and TRBJ1-4; 8 positions match TRBD1. The germline gives CDR1 ENHRY, CDR2 SYGVKD. V gave up 4 bases and J gave up 8 bases; unmatched junction bases: 9. This CDR3 has 15 residues. CDR3 bases: TGTGCCATCAGTGGGACAGGGAATGAAAGGGAAAAACTGTTTTTT. Translated, it gives CAISGTGNEREKLFF.

The chain joins TRBV4-3 to TRBJ1-6, with 8 bases aligning to TRBD1. Per germline, CDR1 LGHNA and CDR2 YSLEER. This CDR3 is built from 13 residues. V was pared by 3 bases and J by 8 bases, with 0 bases of the junction left unmatched. CDR3 residues: CASSQTGDSPLHF. The CDR3 DNA sequence: TGCGCCAGCAGCCAGACAGGGGATTCACCCCTCCACTTT.

The genes are TRBV12-5 and TRBJ2-2; D is unresolved. V was trimmed by 3 bases and J by 5 bases, leaving 4 bases between them. CDR1 is LGHNT, CDR2 FRNRAP, per germline. This CDR3 is built from 12 residues. CDR3 protein: CASGLSTGELFF. CDR3 sequence (DNA): TGTGCTAGTGGTTTATCGACCGGGGAGCTGTTTTTT.

The V and J genes are TRBV7-9 and TRBJ1-3, with D unresolved. Germline V lookup: CDR1 SEHNR, CDR2 FQNEAQ (reference sequence). Deletions cut 3 bases from V and 0 bases from J, with 6 bases between. CDR3 length equals 14 residues. CDR3: CASSFTPSGNTIYF. CDR3 sequence (DNA): TGTGCCAGCAGCTTTACCCCCTCTGGAAACACCATATATTTT.

The chain uses TRBV7-9 and TRBJ2-1; 12 bases map to TRBD1. This CDR3 region has 16 residues. Germline-derived CDR1 and CDR2 are SEHNR and FQNEAQ (reference sequence). The trim removed 0 bases at V and 8 bases at J, leaving 5 bases unmatched. CDR3 residues: CASSLASGTGGDEQFF. The CDR3 region has the DNA TGTGCCAGCAGCTTAGCGTCGGGGACAGGGGGCGATGAGCAGTTCTTC.